This T cell receptor (beta chain) was captured by sequencing in a study of radiation and T cells in renal cell carcinoma (dated by TCRdb to 2018 to 2021). In terms of the full investigation: TCR beta sequencing covered 50 to 55 samples in total, comprising roughly 25 tumors and approximately 27 peripheral blood samples. Across all 50 or so samples, 4,016,671 unique CDR3 nucleotide sequences, encoding 2,658,974 unique CDR3 amino acid sequences, were identified. The final blood draw took place at 4 weeks after radiation, the same time as nephrectomy. Broad study findings and their caveats: Because the trial had a single-armed design, the trial could not examine how radiation dose or scheduling affected the TCR repertoire. Because no pretreatment tumor biopsies were available, whether clonotypes were present in the tumor at baseline could not be determined. Changes in the blood repertoire were not tracked past 4 weeks after treatment. An increase in top tumor clonotypes in blood was observed from baseline to 2 weeks post-radiation, followed by contraction by 4 weeks, which was taken to suggest transient expansion of tumor-resident clones.

Notes on this clone: Its antigen has not been determined. One base away there is no much larger clone; base qualities are not given.

TCR beta libraries were generated from genomic DNA with the immunoSEQ kit, following the manufacturer's recommendations. For library preparation, a first multiplex PCR was performed with proprietary primers, followed by a second PCR in which unique barcodes were added, and bead cleanups were performed after each round. A kit-provided positive control reaction and a negative control reaction were included in every sample batch. The final libraries were assessed on an Agilent 4200 TapeStation D1000 ScreenTape, pooled by volume, and quantified by qPCR. Sequencing ran on an Illumina NextSeq500 with a MidOutput 150-cycle cartridge, using 156 Read1 and 15 Index1 cycles with kit custom primers. The pooled library was loaded at around 1 pM with around 22% PhiX control spiked in. In the source study's methods: Vendor-processed data were analyzed in R, with a clonotype defined as all T cells sharing the same CDR3 nucleotide sequence. In the clone abundance analyses, frequencies in each sample were normalized to that sample's 10,000 most abundant clones. Public T cell clones, which averaged fewer than five per sample, were removed prior to analysis. Tumor-enriched and baseline blood-enriched clonotypes were defined by at least a 32-fold difference in abundance between compartments. Clonotypes expanded or contracted between blood time points were identified with a beta-binomial differential abundance model. Tumor-blood repertoire similarity was measured with the Baroni-Urbani and Buser coefficient, and group comparisons used two-tailed Wilcoxon tests in R. This immuneACCESS table, as held by TCRdb, lists in-frame sequences with V and J called but not all clones. Of the missing ones, under half trace to an unresolved V gene in checked studies; the others have no known cause. V and J calls and clone size are those listed in that table; D and trimming were worked out from the DNA. In this sample the table shows some 46,000 clones, about 82% of which occur a single time. In total, the top ten clones hold 25% to 30% of the sample.

The CDR1 and CDR2 encoded by the germline V gene are SGHRS and YFSETQ. V is reduced by 1 base and J by 6 bases, leaving a spacing of 6 bases between them. Its CDR3 holds 12 amino acids, cysteine through phenylalanine. CDR3 DNA only is kept here, 36 bases in frame from base 1. Explained via the paper, the time point label denotes: blood 4 weeks post-SBRT, at nephrectomy. The treatment or condition label corresponds to: 15 Gy SBRT to primary tumor, nephrectomy 4 weeks later. Samples were obtained from a clinical trial, in which 15 Gy stereotactic body radiation therapy was delivered to primary renal cell carcinomas and nephrectomy was performed 4 weeks later. To track tumor-enriched clonotypes, serial peripheral blood was sampled from radiation-treated patients at baseline and at 2 weeks and 4 weeks after SBRT. Every patient's renal cell carcinoma showed clear cell pathology. Genomic DNA for TCR sequencing was prepared using the QIAamp DNA Blood Mini Kit (Qiagen). The analyses included only samples that passed all quality control checks.

The input for sequencing was blood, taken from a patient whose treatment included radiotherapy and nephrectomy. The receptor chain draws on TRBV5-1 and TRBJ2-3; the D gene cannot be resolved reliably. The receptor was derived from a woman in her 70s with renal cell carcinoma. The CDR3 protein is CASSLSGDTQYF. The DNA reads as follows: TGCGCCAGCAGCTTGTCCGGGGATACGCAGTATTTT.